A selection of T cell receptor beta chains follows, all from one sample in a study of T cell responses to AZD1222 COVID-19 vaccine. Sequencing used immunoSEQ multiplex PCR; TCRdb keeps in-frame clones, though not all of them. The top ten clones hold approximately 1% of a sample with some 120,000 clones, approximately 92% of them seen once. The sequenced sample was peripheral blood, obtained on day 0 of AZD1222 vaccination. The receptors come from an adult in good health. The CDR3 runs from the conserved cysteine through the conserved F or W. Fields, in order: D gene, V gene, CDR3 length, clone size, J gene, CDR3 DNA, CDR3 protein. D genes are given only for firm matches. Rows give clone size only sometimes, using once, few, many, or a class for an expanded clone.

NA,TRBV2,13,NA,TRBJ1-1,TGTGCCAGCATGCGGGAGAAGAACACTGAAGCTTTCTTT,CASMREKNTEAFF
NA,TRBV7-9,18,NA,TRBJ2-3,TGTGCCAGCAGCTTATTAAGTTTGGACACGACGAGGGCAGATACGCAGTATTTT,CASSLLSLDTTRADTQYF
NA,TRBV30,13,NA,TRBJ1-1,TGTGCCTGGAGCGGGGGGCTGGGGTACGAAGCTTTCTTT,CAWSGGLGYEAFF
NA,TRBV2,12,NA,TRBJ1-5,TGTGCCAGCAGGGCGTCCGGCCAGCCCCAGCATTTT,CASRASGQPQHF
NA,TRBV2,14,NA,TRBJ1-5,TGTGCCAGCACGAAGGAGTCAGGGTTGCAGCCCCAGCATTTT,CASTKESGLQPQHF
NA,TRBV12-3/TRBV12-4,13,NA,TRBJ2-2,TGTGCCAGCATGCGGACCAACACCGGGGAGCTGTTTTTT,CASMRTNTGELFF
NA,TRBV12-5,15,NA,TRBJ2-3,TGTGCTAGTGGTTTGGGGCGGGATTTCACAGATACGCAGTATTTT,CASGLGRDFTDTQYF
NA,TRBV19,14,NA,TRBJ2-5,TGTGCCAGTAATACCGGGTCCCCCTGGGAGACCCAGTACTTC,CASNTGSPWETQYF
NA,TRBV11-2,15,NA,TRBJ1-2,TGTGCCAGCAGCTTTGGCATGGGGGCGAGCTATGGCTACACCTTC,CASSFGMGASYGYTF
TRBD1,TRBV5-1,16,NA,TRBJ1-2,TGCGCCAGCAGCTTCATTCCCTCTAAGGGGGCAGGGAGCTACACCTTC,CASSFIPSKGAGSYTF
NA,TRBV30,15,NA,TRBJ2-1,TGTGCCTGGAGTGTACCAGGGACGGTTATGAATGAGCAGTTCTTC,CAWSVPGTVMNEQFF
NA,TRBV5-1,14,NA,TRBJ2-6,TGCGCCAGCAGGCAGGTCTCTGGGGCCAACGTCCTGACTTTC,CASRQVSGANVLTF
NA,TRBV5-1,18,NA,TRBJ2-7,TGCGCCAGCAGCTTGGCGGACAGTCCGTCACGTTCGCCCTACGAGCAGTACTTC,CASSLADSPSRSPYEQYF
TRBD1,TRBV6-5,14,few,TRBJ1-1,TGTGCCAGCAGCCCACAGGGGGCGTCCACTGAAGCTTTCTTT,CASSPQGASTEAFF
TRBD1,TRBV5-5,15,NA,TRBJ1-2,TGTGCCAGCAGCTTGGGTCACAGGGGGGGCTATGGCTACACCTTC,CASSLGHRGGYGYTF
NA,TRBV27,14,NA,TRBJ2-4,TGTGCCAGCGCAACGGGGGTTGCCAAAAACATTCAGTACTTC,CASATGVAKNIQYF
NA,TRBV29-1,13,NA,TRBJ1-5,TGCAGCGTCTCCGGGGTTCGTGGCCAGCCCCAGCATTTT,CSVSGVRGQPQHF
NA,TRBV6-6,14,NA,TRBJ2-5,TGTGCCAGCAGTTACGGGGGGCCCCAAGAGACCCAGTACTTC,CASSYGGPQETQYF
TRBD2,TRBV7-9,15,once,TRBJ2-1,TGTGCCAGCAGCCTCGGACTAGCGGGCTACAATGAGCAGTTCTTC,CASSLGLAGYNEQFF
NA,TRBV5-1,16,NA,TRBJ2-3,TGCGCCAGCAGCCCGCCGGCGGGGGCGCTTGGGGATACGCAGTATTTT,CASSPPAGALGDTQYF
TRBD1,TRBV7-2,14,NA,TRBJ2-7,TGTGCCAGCACCCCGGGACAGCAAGCCTACGAGCAGTACTTC,CASTPGQQAYEQYF
NA,TRBV7-9,12,NA,TRBJ1-1,TGTGCCAGCAGCTTAGGTGTCACTGAAGCTTTCTTT,CASSLGVTEAFF
NA,TRBV7-9,15,once,TRBJ1-5,TGTGCCAGCAGCTCTAGTAAGAGGGAGGGTCAGCCCCAGCATTTT,CASSSSKREGQPQHF
NA,TRBV11-2,14,NA,TRBJ2-7,TGTGCCAGCAGCTTAGGTCACGGTTCCTACGAGCAGTACTTC,CASSLGHGSYEQYF
NA,TRBV2,14,NA,TRBJ1-5,TGTGCCAGCAGTAAACAGGGATCGGGTCAGCCCCAGCATTTT,CASSKQGSGQPQHF
NA,TRBV7-9,12,NA,TRBJ1-1,TGTGCCAGCAGCCAACAGGGCCTAGAAGCTTTCTTT,CASSQQGLEAFF
NA,TRBV7-9,17,NA,TRBJ2-6,TGTGCCAGCAGCTCGAAAATCGGACTCTCTGGGGCCAACGTCCTGACTTTC,CASSSKIGLSGANVLTF
NA,TRBV4-1,13,NA,TRBJ1-4,TGCGCCAGCAGCCCCTGGCGACTTGAAAAACTGTTTTTT,CASSPWRLEKLFF
NA,TRBV28,13,once,TRBJ1-6,TGTGCCAGCAGTTTATGGCAGGGTTCACCCCTCCACTTT,CASSLWQGSPLHF
NA,TRBV5-1,14,NA,TRBJ2-4,TGCGCCAGCAGCCCTATGGGGCATCGAGACATTCAGTACTTC,CASSPMGHRDIQYF
TRBD1,TRBV6-5,14,NA,TRBJ1-5,TGTGCCAGCTTCGACAGGGGGCCTAGTCAGCCCCAGCATTTT,CASFDRGPSQPQHF